The source of this TCR beta chain is a study of shared clonotypes between healthy human individuals. Regarding the study as a whole: Blood was the sole source, and tissue repertoires probably differ. On the whole, naive subsets had larger estimated richness than memory subsets had. About 5% of naive CD4 clonotypes were shared across several donors.

The authors ran the assay at deep level. Assay: immunoSEQ multiplex PCR; the TCRdb copy retains only in-frame clones and omits some. The data show some 1.5 million clones, with 95% to 99% seen just once and approximately 0.44% held by the top ten. CDR3 length: 14 residues. From germline, CDR1 is SGHNT and CDR2 YYREEE (reference sequence). With 2 bases removed from V and 7 bases from J, the gap between germline ends came to 15 bases. With regard to this clone: What it recognizes is unknown.

The chain has TRBV5-4 and TRBJ1-2; D remains ambiguous. The receptor was derived from a young man in good health. Material for sequencing was naive CD4+ T cells sorted from blood. Specified subset: CD45RA+ positively selected. CDR3 protein: CASSFERPTGGYTF. In DNA form, the CDR3 reads TGTGCCAGCAGCTTTGAACGCCCGACTGGTGGCTACACCTTC.